What follows is one T cell receptor (beta chain) and its context. Sequence at one end of the junction differs from germline and may be a read error. Germline V gives CDR1 SEHNR, CDR2 FQNEAQ (reference sequence). This CDR3 region has 17 residues. Investigators amplified TCR beta CDR3 regions from RNA transcripts. Following a first-round RT-PCR that used HTBI primers, a second-round multiplex PCR was carried out. MiXCR, applied by TCRdb to the multiplex PCR reads, yields one record per CDR3 protein. Here the sample spans approximately 1.2 million distinct CDR3 sequences, 36% being singletons. The data were obtained in a study of Graves' ophthalmopathy and Graves' hyperthyroidism.

Input material: peripheral blood or thyroid tissue (not recorded which). This TCR derives from an adult man with Graves' hyperthyroidism. The chain carries TRBV7-9 and TRBJ1-2, with D tentatively TRBD1 (5 bases). In DNA form, the CDR3 reads TGCGCCAGCAGCGTAACAGGAACCACATCGGGTTACTATGGCTACACCTTC. It specifies CASSVTGTTSGYYGYTF.